Reported below is one T cell receptor (beta chain). This sample stems from a study of OX40 agonist ivuxolimab in advanced cancers. Study background: About 44% of patients had received prior checkpoint inhibitor therapy. Partial responses were achieved by three patients, one with hepatocellular carcinoma and two with cutaneous melanoma.

This CDR3 comprises 15 residues. Trimming cost V 8 bases and J 1 base, with 17 bases left between them. CDR1 and CDR2 (germline): MNHEY, SMNVEV (reference sequence). Measured with immunoSEQ multiplex PCR; TCRdb has only the in-frame clones, and not every one. The table includes roughly 90,000 clones, 90% to 95% detected once. The TCR was taken from an adult with an advanced solid tumor such as melanoma, head and neck, liver or kidney cancer. Sample: CD4+ or CD8+ T cells sorted from blood, taken in a trial of the OX40 agonist ivuxolimab. The chain couples TRBV27 to TRBJ1-1, with D unclear. DNA for the CDR3: TGTGCCAGCCGTGTTCGTAGGATTTCGAACACTGAAGCTTTCTTT. Translating gives CASRVRRISNTEAFF.